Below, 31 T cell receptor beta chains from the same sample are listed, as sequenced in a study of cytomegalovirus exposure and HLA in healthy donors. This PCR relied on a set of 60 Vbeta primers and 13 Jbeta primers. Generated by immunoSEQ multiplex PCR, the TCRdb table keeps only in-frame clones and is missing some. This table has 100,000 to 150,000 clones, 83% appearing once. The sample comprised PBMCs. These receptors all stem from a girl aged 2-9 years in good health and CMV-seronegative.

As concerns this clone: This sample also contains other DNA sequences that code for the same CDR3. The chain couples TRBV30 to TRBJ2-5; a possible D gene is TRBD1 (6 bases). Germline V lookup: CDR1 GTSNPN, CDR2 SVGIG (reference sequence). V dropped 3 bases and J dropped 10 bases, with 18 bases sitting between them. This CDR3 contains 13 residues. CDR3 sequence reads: CAWSENRAAGQYF. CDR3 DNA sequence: TGTGCCTGGAGCGAGAACAGGGCTGCTGGCCAGTACTTC. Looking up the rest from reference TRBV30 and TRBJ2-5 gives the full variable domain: SQTIHQWPATLVQPVGSPLSLECTVEGTSNPNLYWYRQAAGRGLQLLFYSVGIGQISSEVPQNLSASRPQDRQFILSSKKLLLSDSGFYLCAWSENRAAGQYFGPGTRLLVL.

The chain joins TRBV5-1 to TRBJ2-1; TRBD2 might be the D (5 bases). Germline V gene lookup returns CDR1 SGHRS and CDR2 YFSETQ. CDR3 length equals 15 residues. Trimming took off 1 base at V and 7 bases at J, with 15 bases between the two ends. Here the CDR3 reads CASSLTRGIGNEQFF. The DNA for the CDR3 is TGCGCCAGCAGCTTGACTCGGGGTATAGGAAATGAGCAGTTCTTC.

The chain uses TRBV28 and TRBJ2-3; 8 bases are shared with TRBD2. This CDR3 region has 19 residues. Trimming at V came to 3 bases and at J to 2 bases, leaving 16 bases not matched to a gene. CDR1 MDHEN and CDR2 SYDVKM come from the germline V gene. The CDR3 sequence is CASSFQAGRAGVPTDTQYF. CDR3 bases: TGTGCCAGCAGTTTTCAGGCCGGGAGGGCGGGAGTCCCCACAGATACGCAGTATTTT.

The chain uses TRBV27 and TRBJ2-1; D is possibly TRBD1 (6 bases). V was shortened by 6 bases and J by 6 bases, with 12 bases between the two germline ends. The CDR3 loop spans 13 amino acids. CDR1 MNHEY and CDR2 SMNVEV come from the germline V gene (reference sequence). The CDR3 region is CASSLNRVNEQFF. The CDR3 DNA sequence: TGTGCCAGCAGCTTGAACAGGGTCAATGAGCAGTTCTTC.

The CDR3 is CSARRGTGELFF. For the CDR3, the DNA is TGCAGCGCCCGAAGGGGCACCGGGGAGCTGTTTTTT. The chain recombines TRBV29-1 with TRBJ2-2; D is perhaps TRBD1 (5 bases). Germline CDR1 reads SQVTM; CDR2 reads ANQGSEA. The CDR3 covers 12 residues. Trimming took off 7 bases at V and 4 bases at J, with 10 bases between the two ends.

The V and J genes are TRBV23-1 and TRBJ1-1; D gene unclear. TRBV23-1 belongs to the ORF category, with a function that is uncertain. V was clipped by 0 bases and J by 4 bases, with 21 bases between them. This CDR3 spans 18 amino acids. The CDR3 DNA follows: TGCGCCAGCAGTCAATCGCGTCCGCCGGCGAGAGAGCGCACTGAAGCTTTCTTT. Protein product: CASSQSRPPARERTEAFF.

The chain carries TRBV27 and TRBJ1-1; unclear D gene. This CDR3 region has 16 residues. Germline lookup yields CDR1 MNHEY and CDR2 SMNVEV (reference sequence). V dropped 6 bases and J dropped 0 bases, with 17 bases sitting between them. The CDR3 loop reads CASSHLLGGMNTEAFF. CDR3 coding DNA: TGTGCCAGCAGCCACCTCCTGGGAGGTATGAACACTGAAGCTTTCTTT.

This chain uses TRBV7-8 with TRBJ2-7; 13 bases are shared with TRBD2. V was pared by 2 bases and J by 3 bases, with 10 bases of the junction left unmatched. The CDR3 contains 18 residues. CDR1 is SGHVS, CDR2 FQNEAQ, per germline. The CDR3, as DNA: TGTGCCAGCAGCTTATACCTACTAGCGGGAGGGAAGATCTACGAGCAGTACTTC. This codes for CASSLYLLAGGKIYEQYF.

The CDR3, as DNA: TGTGCCAGCAGCTTGGACAGGGGCGCCTACGAGCAGTACTTC. It encodes CASSLDRGAYEQYF. The chain links TRBV7-3 to TRBJ2-7; 9 nucleotides line up with TRBD1. V lost 3 bases, J lost 2 bases, and 2 bases stayed unmatched. CDR3 length: 14 residues. CDR1 is SGHTA, CDR2 FQGTGA, per germline.

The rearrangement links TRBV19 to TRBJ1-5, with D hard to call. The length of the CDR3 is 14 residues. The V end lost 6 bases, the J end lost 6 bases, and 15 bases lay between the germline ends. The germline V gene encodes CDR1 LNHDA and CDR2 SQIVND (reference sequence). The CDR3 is CASSGRIEIQPQHF. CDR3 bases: TGTGCCAGTAGCGGTAGAATAGAGATTCAGCCCCAGCATTTT.

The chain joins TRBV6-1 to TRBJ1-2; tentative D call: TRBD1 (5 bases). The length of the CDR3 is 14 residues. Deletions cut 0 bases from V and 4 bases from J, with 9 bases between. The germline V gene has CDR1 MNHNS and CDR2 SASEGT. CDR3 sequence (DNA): TGTGCCAGCAGTGAAGCGACGACAGTCTATGGCTACACCTTC. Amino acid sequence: CASSEATTVYGYTF.

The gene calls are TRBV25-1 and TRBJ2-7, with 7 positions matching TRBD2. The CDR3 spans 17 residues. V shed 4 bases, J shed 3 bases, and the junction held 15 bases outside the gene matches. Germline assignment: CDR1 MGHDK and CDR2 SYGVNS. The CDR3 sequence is CASSALERDYPNYEQYF. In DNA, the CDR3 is TGTGCCAGCAGTGCGCTCGAAAGGGACTACCCCAACTACGAGCAGTACTTC.

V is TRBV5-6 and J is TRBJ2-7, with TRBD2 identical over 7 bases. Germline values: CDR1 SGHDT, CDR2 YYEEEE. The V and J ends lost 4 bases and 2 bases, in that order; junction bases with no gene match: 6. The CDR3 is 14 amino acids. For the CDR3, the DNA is TGTGCCAGCAGCCTAAGCGGGACCCCCTACGAGCAGTACTTC. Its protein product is CASSLSGTPYEQYF.

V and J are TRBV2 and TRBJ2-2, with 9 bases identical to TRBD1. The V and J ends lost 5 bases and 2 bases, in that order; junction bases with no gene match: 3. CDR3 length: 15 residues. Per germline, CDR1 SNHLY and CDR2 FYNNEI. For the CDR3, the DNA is TGTGCCAGCAGTCGACAGGGGGTCAACACCGGGGAGCTGTTTTTT. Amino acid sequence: CASSRQGVNTGELFF.

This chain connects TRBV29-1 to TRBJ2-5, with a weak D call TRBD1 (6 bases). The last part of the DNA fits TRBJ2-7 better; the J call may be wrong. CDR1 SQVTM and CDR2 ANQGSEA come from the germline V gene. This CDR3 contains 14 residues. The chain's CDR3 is CSVAAQGRSYEQYF. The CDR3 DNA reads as TGCAGCGTTGCAGCGCAGGGGCGCTCCTACGAGCAGTACTTC.

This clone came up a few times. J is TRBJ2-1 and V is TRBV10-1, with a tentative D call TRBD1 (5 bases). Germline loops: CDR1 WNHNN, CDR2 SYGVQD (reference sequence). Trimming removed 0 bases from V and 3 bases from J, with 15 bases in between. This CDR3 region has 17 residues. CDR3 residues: CASSESISPQDYNEQFF. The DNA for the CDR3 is TGCGCCAGCAGTGAGTCGATATCTCCACAGGACTACAATGAGCAGTTCTTC.

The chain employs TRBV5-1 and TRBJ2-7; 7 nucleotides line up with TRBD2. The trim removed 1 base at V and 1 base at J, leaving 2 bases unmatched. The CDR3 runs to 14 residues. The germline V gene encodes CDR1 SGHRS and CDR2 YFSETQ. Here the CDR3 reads CASSLSGGSYEQYF. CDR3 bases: TGCGCCAGCAGCTTGTCGGGGGGATCCTACGAGCAGTACTTC.

Here the CDR3 reads CASSEEQGLTEAFF. The CDR3 DNA is TGTGCCAGCAGTGAAGAACAGGGGCTTACTGAAGCTTTCTTT. The chain combines TRBV2 with TRBJ1-1; 7 nucleotides line up with TRBD1. Germline-derived CDR1 and CDR2 are SNHLY and FYNNEI. CDR3 length equals 14 residues. The ends lost 1 base at V and 5 bases at J; junction bases unmatched: 4.

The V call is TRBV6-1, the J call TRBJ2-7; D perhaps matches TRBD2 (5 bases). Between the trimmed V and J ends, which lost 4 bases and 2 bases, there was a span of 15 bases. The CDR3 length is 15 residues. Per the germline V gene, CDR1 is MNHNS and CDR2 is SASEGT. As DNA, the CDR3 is TGTGCCAGCAGTGCTGGGAGATACGATACCTACGAGCAGTACTTC. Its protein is CASSAGRYDTYEQYF.

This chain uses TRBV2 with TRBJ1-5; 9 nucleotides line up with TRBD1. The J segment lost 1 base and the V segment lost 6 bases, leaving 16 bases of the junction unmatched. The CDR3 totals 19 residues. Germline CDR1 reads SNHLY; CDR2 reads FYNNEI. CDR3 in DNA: TGTGCCAGCAGCTATCCCTATGGACAGGGGATAGGGAGCAATCAGCCCCAGCATTTT. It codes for CASSYPYGQGIGSNQPQHF.

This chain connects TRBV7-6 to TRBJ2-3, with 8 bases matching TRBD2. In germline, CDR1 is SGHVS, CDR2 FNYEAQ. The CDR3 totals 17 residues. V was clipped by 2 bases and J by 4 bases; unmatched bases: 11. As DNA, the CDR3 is TGTGCCAGCAGCTTACACCTGGCGGGAGGATCGGCAGATACGCAGTATTTT. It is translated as CASSLHLAGGSADTQYF. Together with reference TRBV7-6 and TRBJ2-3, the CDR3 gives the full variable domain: GAGVSQSPRYKVTKRGQDVALRCDPISGHVSLYWYRQALGQGPEFLTYFNYEAQQDKSGLPNDRFSAERPEGSISTLTIQRTEQRDSAMYRCASSLHLAGGSADTQYFGPGTRLTVL.

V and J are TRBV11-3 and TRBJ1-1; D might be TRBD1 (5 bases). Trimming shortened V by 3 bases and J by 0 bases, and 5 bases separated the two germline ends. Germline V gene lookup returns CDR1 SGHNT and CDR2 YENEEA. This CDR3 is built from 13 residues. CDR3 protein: CASSLTVNTEAFF. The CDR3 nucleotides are TGTGCCAGCAGCTTGACAGTGAACACTGAAGCTTTCTTT.

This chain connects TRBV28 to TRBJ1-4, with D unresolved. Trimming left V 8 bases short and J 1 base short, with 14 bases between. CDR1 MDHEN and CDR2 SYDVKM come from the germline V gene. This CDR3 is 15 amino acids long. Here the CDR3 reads CASSGRVQTNEKLFF. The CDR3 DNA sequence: TGTGCCAGCTCTGGGAGGGTTCAAACTAATGAAAAACTGTTTTTT.

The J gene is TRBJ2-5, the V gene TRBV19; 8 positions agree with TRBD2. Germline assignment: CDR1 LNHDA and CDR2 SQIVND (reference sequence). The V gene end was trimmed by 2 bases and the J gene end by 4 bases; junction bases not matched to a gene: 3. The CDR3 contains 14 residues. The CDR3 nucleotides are TGTGCCAGTAGTATATCGGGGGGGCGAGAGACCCAGTACTTC. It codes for CASSISGGRETQYF.

The CDR3 nucleotides read TGTGCCAGCATGCCGGACGGACTCAAAAACATTCAGTACTTC. It codes for CASMPDGLKNIQYF. The chain carries TRBV6-6 and TRBJ2-4; perhaps TRBD2 as D (5 bases). Germline V CDR1 and CDR2: MNHNY, SVGAGI (reference sequence). V lost 7 bases to trimming and J lost 3 bases, with 13 bases between them. There are 14 residues in the CDR3.

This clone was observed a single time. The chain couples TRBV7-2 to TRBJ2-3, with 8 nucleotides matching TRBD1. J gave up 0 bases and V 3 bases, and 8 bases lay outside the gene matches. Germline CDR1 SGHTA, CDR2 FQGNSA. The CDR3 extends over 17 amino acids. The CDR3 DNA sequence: TGTGCCAGCAGCTTGACGGGGGACAGGTATAGCACAGATACGCAGTATTTT. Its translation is CASSLTGDRYSTDTQYF.

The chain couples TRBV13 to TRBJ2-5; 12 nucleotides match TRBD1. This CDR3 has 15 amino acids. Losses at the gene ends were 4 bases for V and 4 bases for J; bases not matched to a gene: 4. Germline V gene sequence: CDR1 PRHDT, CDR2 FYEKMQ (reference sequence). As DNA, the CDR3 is TGTGCCAGCAGCTCGGGACAGGGGGCCGGAGAGACCCAGTACTTC. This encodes CASSSGQGAGETQYF.

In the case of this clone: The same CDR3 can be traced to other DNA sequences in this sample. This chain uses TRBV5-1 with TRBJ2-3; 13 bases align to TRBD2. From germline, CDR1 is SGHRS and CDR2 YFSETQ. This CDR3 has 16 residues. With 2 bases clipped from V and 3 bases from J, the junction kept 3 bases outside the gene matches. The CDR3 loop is CASSLGLAGETDTQYF. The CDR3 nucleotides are TGCGCCAGCAGCTTAGGACTAGCGGGAGAAACAGATACGCAGTATTTT.

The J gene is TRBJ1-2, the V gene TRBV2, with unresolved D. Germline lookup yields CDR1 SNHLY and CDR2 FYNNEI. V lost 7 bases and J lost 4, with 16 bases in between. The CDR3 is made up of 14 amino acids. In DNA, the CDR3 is TGTGCCAGCACTCCCATGGAACTACCCTATGGCTACACCTTC. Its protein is CASTPMELPYGYTF.

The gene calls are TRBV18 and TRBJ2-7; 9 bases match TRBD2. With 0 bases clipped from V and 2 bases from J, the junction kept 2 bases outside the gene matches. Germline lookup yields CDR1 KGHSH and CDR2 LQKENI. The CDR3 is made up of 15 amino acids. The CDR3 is CASSPPAGGTYEQYF. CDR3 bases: TGTGCCAGCTCACCACCGGCGGGGGGGACCTACGAGCAGTACTTC.

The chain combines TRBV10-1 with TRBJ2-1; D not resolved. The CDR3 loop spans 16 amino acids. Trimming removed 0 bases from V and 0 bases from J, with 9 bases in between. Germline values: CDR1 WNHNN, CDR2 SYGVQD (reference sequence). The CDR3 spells CASSESGPGSYNEQFF. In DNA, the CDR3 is TGCGCCAGCAGTGAGTCTGGCCCTGGCTCCTACAATGAGCAGTTCTTC.